Presented here are 14 T cell receptor beta chains from one specimen sequenced in a study of T-cell memory formation after mild COVID-19. TCRdb analysed the 5' RACE reads with MiXCR anew, one entry per CDR3 protein. Of around 220,000 distinct CDR3 sequences detected, 16% appear once; the ten largest clones hold around 3.7%. The material sequenced was PBMCs or a T cell subset sorted from them (not recorded which). These receptors were obtained from a man aged 18 to 29 who had mild COVID-19 (a few samples of this study predate the infection). Cell type and time point are not known.

This clonotype was counted between two and nine times. The genes are TRBV2 and TRBJ1-1, with D possibly being TRBD1 (6 bases). The CDR3 is 14 amino acids. Trimming pared 5 bases from V and 3 bases from J, leaving 13 bases between. In germline, CDR1 is SNHLY, CDR2 FYNNEI. CDR3 bases: TGTGCCAGCAGTCAACAGGGACACTACACTGAAGCTTTCTTT. As protein: CASSQQGHYTEAFF.

The sample holds one count of this clonotype. The CDR3 DNA follows: TGTGCCTTGAGCCGTCCCGGGGCCTCCGCAGGCACAGATACGCAGTATTTT. Amino acid sequence: CALSRPGASAGTDTQYF. This chain joins TRBV30 and TRBJ2-3, with D perhaps assigned TRBD1 or TRBD2 (5 bases each). This CDR3 has 17 residues. V lost 7 bases, J lost 1 base, and 24 bases lay in between. Germline loops: CDR1 GTSNPN, CDR2 SVGIG (reference sequence).

The CDR3 DNA reads TGTGCCAGCAGTCTACAGGGAAGAGTGGCCGGGGAGCTGTTTTTT. Its protein is CASSLQGRVAGELFF. The V call is TRBV27, the J call TRBJ2-2; D may be TRBD1 (6 bases). V dropped 5 bases and J dropped 6 bases, with 16 bases sitting between them. This CDR3 contains 15 residues. Germline assignment: CDR1 MNHEY and CDR2 SMNVEV (reference sequence).

The CDR3, as DNA: TGCGCCAGCAGCTTGGTTGCCGGTTATGGCTACACCTTC. Translated: CASSLVAGYGYTF. This sequence joins TRBV5-1 and TRBJ1-2; D remains ambiguous. The CDR3 covers 13 residues. Trimming pared 0 bases from V and 5 bases from J, leaving 8 bases between. Per germline, CDR1 SGHRS and CDR2 YFSETQ.

CDR3 loop: CASSPPESVNQPQHF. CDR3 bases: TGTGCCAGCTCACCACCGGAGTCTGTCAATCAGCCCCAGCATTTT. The chain combines TRBV18 with TRBJ1-5; no clear D gene. This CDR3 is built from 15 residues. CDR1 is KGHSH, CDR2 LQKENI, per germline. V was shortened by 0 bases and J by 3 bases, with 9 bases between the two germline ends.

This chain connects TRBV6-5 to TRBJ2-7, with 12 bases fitting TRBD2. J lost 1 base, V lost 5 bases, and 3 bases had no gene match. Germline CDR1 MNHEY, CDR2 SVGAGI. The CDR3 contains 15 residues. The CDR3 loop reads CASSRTSGASYEQYF. Written as DNA, the CDR3 is TGTGCCAGCAGTCGGACTAGCGGGGCTTCCTACGAGCAGTACTTC.

This clonotype was counted between two and nine times. The rearrangement links TRBV7-2 to TRBJ1-1; maybe TRBD1 (5 bases). Germline loops: CDR1 SGHTA, CDR2 FQGNSA. The CDR3 extends over 15 amino acids. V was cut by 3 bases and J by 6 bases, with 17 bases left in between. CDR3 sequence reads: CASSFFSGGEAEAFF. The CDR3, as DNA: TGTGCCAGCAGCTTTTTTAGTGGGGGGGAGGCTGAAGCTTTCTTT.

This clonotype showed up just a few times. Its ends do not fully match the called genes, so a read error is possible. The genes are TRBV4-2 and TRBJ1-4, with D maybe TRBD1 (5 bases). Germline V gene data show CDR1 as LGHNA and CDR2 as YNFKEQ. The CDR3 is 14 residues long. The CDR3 coding sequence is TGTGCCAGCGGCCAGCCAGGAGAGGGGGAAAAACTGTTTTTT. It specifies CASGQPGEGEKLFF.

V usage is TRBV9 and J usage is TRBJ2-3; 8 bases map to TRBD2. The trim removed 0 bases at V and 6 bases at J, leaving 6 bases unmatched. The CDR3 sequence is 15 residues long. The germline CDR1 and CDR2 sequences are SGDLS and YYNGEE. The CDR3 spells CASSVVVAGLDTQYF. The CDR3 DNA reads as TGTGCCAGCAGCGTAGTTGTAGCGGGGTTGGATACGCAGTATTTT.

This clonotype was counted between two and nine times. This clone may be a read error of a much larger clone one base away. The chain uses TRBV7-2 and TRBJ2-5; no firm D call. The CDR3 totals 12 residues. Germline assignment: CDR1 SGHTA and CDR2 FQGNSA. The V end lost 5 bases, the J end lost 0 bases, and 4 bases lay between the germline ends. CDR3 nucleotide sequence: TGTGCCAGCAGCCGGTACCAAGAGACCCAGTACTTC. Residues: CASSRYQETQYF. The complete variable domain, with remaining parts taken from reference TRBV7-2 and TRBJ2-5, reads GAGVSQSPSNKVTEKGKDVELRCDPISGHTALYWYRQSLGQGLEFLIYFQGNSAPDKSGLPSDRFSAERTGGSVSTLTIQRTQQEDSAVYLCASSRYQETQYFGPGTRLLVL.

This clonotype was detected a few times. The V call is TRBV14, the J call TRBJ2-1, with 14 bases matching TRBD2. The trim removed 2 bases at V and 2 bases at J, leaving 2 bases unmatched. In germline, CDR1 is SGHDN, CDR2 FVKESK. This CDR3 spans 17 amino acids. CDR3 residues: CASSQPGLAGAYNEQFF. The CDR3 region has the DNA TGTGCCAGCAGCCAACCGGGACTAGCGGGGGCCTACAATGAGCAGTTCTTC.

This clonotype was recorded a few times. The chain links TRBV5-1 to TRBJ1-1, with D maybe TRBD1 (6 bases). V was pared by 2 bases and J by 1 base, with 12 bases between. Germline V gene sequence: CDR1 SGHRS, CDR2 YFSETQ. The CDR3 has 15 residues. CDR3 nucleotide sequence: TGCGCCAGCAGCTTCGGGGGCCTCAGGAACACTGAAGCTTTCTTT. This sequence encodes CASSFGGLRNTEAFF.

The rearrangement uses TRBV6-5 and TRBJ2-1; D gene unclear. The CDR3 is made up of 12 amino acids. CDR1 MNHEY and CDR2 SVGAGI come from the germline V gene. With 6 bases removed from V and 7 bases from J, the gap between germline ends came to 10 bases. CDR3 DNA sequence: TGTGCCAGCAGAGTACAGAGAAATGAGCAGTTCTTC. Translating it yields CASRVQRNEQFF.

The chain is built from TRBV7-2 and TRBJ2-1; 8 positions agree with TRBD2. With V trimmed by 7 bases and J by 6 bases, 5 bases remained unmatched. This CDR3 comprises 13 residues. Germline lookup yields CDR1 SGHTA and CDR2 FQGNSA. In nucleotides, the CDR3 is TGTGCCAGCAAACCCGGGGGGGCCAATGAGCAGTTCTTC. Protein: CASKPGGANEQFF.